The rows below give T cell receptor beta chains drawn from one sample of a study of T-cell memory formation after mild COVID-19. TCRdb reanalysed the 5' RACE reads using MiXCR and keeps one entry per CDR3 protein. The table has about 390,000 distinct CDR3 sequences, 15% to 20% seen once; the top ten hold 20% to 25%. Sequencing input: PBMCs or a T cell subset sorted from them (not recorded which). The source of these receptors is a man between 18 and 29 years old who had mild COVID-19 (a few samples of this study predate the infection). Cell type and time point are not known. CDR3s include the opening cysteine and the closing phenylalanine or tryptophan. Each record gives: V gene, J gene, clone size, D gene, CDR3 DNA, CDR3 protein. D genes are given only for firm matches. The size entry is marked missing in some rows and otherwise reads once, few, many or a size class.

V: TRBV4-2
J: TRBJ1-5
size: NA
D: NA
DNA: TGTGCCAGCAGCCATTGGGTACGGAACAGGGAGAGGGGTTATAGCAATCAGCCCCAGCATTTT
CDR3: CASSHWVRNRERGYSNQPQHF

V: TRBV6-2/TRBV6-3
J: TRBJ1-2
size: NA
D: NA
DNA: TGTGCCAGCAGTTACACGCGGGGACCATCGCTCTGGGCTATCTATGGCTACACCTTC
CDR3: CASSYTRGPSLWAIYGYTF

V: TRBV6-6
J: TRBJ1-5
size: NA
D: NA
DNA: TGTGCCAGCAGAACTGGGGGGGCGAGCAATCAGCCCCAGCATTTT
CDR3: CASRTGGASNQPQHF

V: TRBV20-1
J: TRBJ1-6
size: few
D: NA
DNA: TGCAGTGCTAGGGCCGGGAGCTCCTATAATTCACCCCTCCACTTT
CDR3: CSARAGSSYNSPLHF

V: TRBV5-4
J: TRBJ2-3
size: few
D: TRBD1
DNA: TGTGCCAGCAGCTTGTACGGGACAGGGAAAACAGATACGCAGTATTTT
CDR3: CASSLYGTGKTDTQYF

V: TRBV6-6
J: TRBJ1-5
size: NA
D: NA
DNA: TGTGCCAGCGCAGTCAGGCAATATCAGCCCCAGCATTTT
CDR3: CASAVRQYQPQHF

V: TRBV7-9
J: TRBJ1-4
size: NA
D: NA
DNA: TGTGCCAGCAGCTCTCCTTGGGGGGCGCCGGCTAATGAAAAACTGTTTTTT
CDR3: CASSSPWGAPANEKLFF

V: TRBV7-3
J: TRBJ2-5
size: NA
D: NA
DNA: TGTGCCTGTTCGCGCGGGGGCCTCCAAGAGACCCAGTACTTC
CDR3: CACSRGGLQETQYF

V: TRBV9
J: TRBJ2-4
size: NA
D: NA
DNA: TGTGCCAGCAGCGTAGGTCAGGGGGGCCGGTGGGACATTCAGTACTTC
CDR3: CASSVGQGGRWDIQYF

V: TRBV10-3
J: TRBJ2-1
size: few
D: NA
DNA: TGTGCCATCAGTGAGTCTTTTGGGAATGAGCAGTTCTTC
CDR3: CAISESFGNEQFF

V: TRBV7-2
J: TRBJ2-3
size: few
D: TRBD2
DNA: TGTGCCAGCAGCTTGGGGAACCTAGCGGGGGCAGATACGCAGTATTTT
CDR3: CASSLGNLAGADTQYF

V: TRBV6-5
J: TRBJ2-5
size: NA
D: NA
DNA: TGTGCCAGCAGGTCCGGGCCGCCGGGGGTAGAGACCCAGTACTTC
CDR3: CASRSGPPGVETQYF

V: TRBV5-4
J: TRBJ2-7
size: NA
D: TRBD1
DNA: TGTGCCAGCAGCTTAGGCCAGGGGGTGTACGAGCAGTACTTC
CDR3: CASSLGQGVYEQYF

V: TRBV5-6
J: TRBJ2-1
size: few
D: NA
DNA: TGTGCCAGCAGCTTGTCGAGGCTGGCTGCCACTGAGCAGTTCTTC
CDR3: CASSLSRLAATEQFF

V: TRBV15
J: TRBJ1-1
size: NA
D: NA
DNA: TGTGCCACCAGCAGAGACCTCGGTGCGAACACTGAAGCTTTCTTT
CDR3: CATSRDLGANTEAFF

V: TRBV28
J: TRBJ2-3
size: NA
D: NA
DNA: TGTGCCAGCAGTCCGACCCTCTACACAGATACGCAGTATTTT
CDR3: CASSPTLYTDTQYF

V: TRBV19
J: TRBJ1-2
size: NA
D: NA
DNA: TGTGCCAGTAGTTCTGGAGCGGTTAGGGGCTACACCTTC
CDR3: CASSSGAVRGYTF

V: TRBV7-6
J: TRBJ2-7
size: many
D: NA
DNA: TGTGCCAGCAGCGCCTCTTCGGGGGTTGGCGAGCAGTACTTC
CDR3: CASSASSGVGEQYF

V: TRBV29-1
J: TRBJ1-1
size: many
D: TRBD1
DNA: TGCAGCGTTGATACAGGGGAGGACACTGAAGCTTTCTTT
CDR3: CSVDTGEDTEAFF

V: TRBV9
J: TRBJ1-6
size: NA
D: TRBD1
DNA: TGTGCCAGCAGCGTAGGACAGGGCGGCAATTCACCCCTCCACTTT
CDR3: CASSVGQGGNSPLHF

V: TRBV6-5
J: TRBJ1-6
size: few
D: NA
DNA: TGTGCCGGCGGGAGCTCCTATAATTCACCCCTCCACTTT
CDR3: CAGGSSYNSPLHF

V: TRBV7-2
J: TRBJ2-5
size: NA
D: NA
DNA: TGTGCCAGCGGGGGAGGGGGGGCCTTCCAAGAGACCCAGTACTTC
CDR3: CASGGGGAFQETQYF

V: TRBV6-5
J: TRBJ1-5
size: few
D: NA
DNA: TGTGCCAGCAGCCCCCGCCGGGATAGCAATCAGCCCCAGCATTTT
CDR3: CASSPRRDSNQPQHF

V: TRBV7-2
J: TRBJ2-3
size: many
D: NA
DNA: TGTGCCAGCAGCCCCCGGCCGGGGGGCACAGATACGCAGTATTTT
CDR3: CASSPRPGGTDTQYF

V: TRBV20-1
J: TRBJ2-2
size: few
D: TRBD2
DNA: TGCAGTGCTTCAGCGGGGGGGAGGACCGGGGAGCTGTTTTTT
CDR3: CSASAGGRTGELFF

V: TRBV7-2
J: TRBJ2-3
size: many
D: TRBD2
DNA: TGTGCCAGCACCACTTACCTAGCGGGGGGGTTAACGCAGTATTTT
CDR3: CASTTYLAGGLTQYF